Below are 32 T cell receptor beta chains sequenced from a single sample in a study of shared clonotypes between healthy human individuals. The method was immunoSEQ multiplex PCR; TCRdb's version includes in-frame clones alone and lacks a portion of them. The sample holds some 530,000 clones, about 72% seen once. The specimen was PBMCs. The receptor source for this set is a woman between 35 and 50 years old in good health. Some clones in this sample may be carry-over from other donors' samples.

This rearrangement joins TRBV5-1 to TRBJ2-5; 12 nucleotides align to TRBD2. The trim removed 1 base at V and 4 bases at J, leaving 5 bases unmatched. Germline-derived CDR1 and CDR2 are SGHRS and YFSETQ. CDR3 length: 16 residues. CDR3 nucleotide sequence: TGCGCCAGCAGCTTGAGGCTAGCGGGAGGGGGAGAGACCCAGTACTTC. Amino acids: CASSLRLAGGGETQYF.

This chain uses TRBV4-1 with TRBJ1-4; the D gene is possibly TRBD1 (6 bases). Germline assignment: CDR1 MGHRA and CDR2 YSYEKL. The V and J ends lost 6 bases and 7 bases respectively, with 18 bases between them. CDR3 length: 15 amino acids. The CDR3 loop reads CASSLLQGLAEKLFF. Here the CDR3 DNA reads TGCGCCAGCAGTCTCCTTCAGGGGCTTGCTGAAAAACTGTTTTTT.

Of note for this clone: This sample also contains other DNA sequences that code for the same CDR3. The chain joins TRBV5-1 to TRBJ1-1; D might be TRBD1 (5 bases). The germline V and J ends were trimmed by 3 bases and 0 bases, with 6 bases remaining between them. The CDR3 loop spans 13 amino acids. Germline V CDR1 and CDR2: SGHRS, YFSETQ. The CDR3: CASSSQVNTEAFF. As DNA, the CDR3 is TGCGCCAGCAGCTCACAGGTGAACACTGAAGCTTTCTTT. Based on the CDR3 plus reference TRBV5-1 and TRBJ1-1, the full variable domain is KAGVTQTPRYLIKTRGQQVTLSCSPISGHRSVSWYQQTPGQGLQFLFEYFSETQRNKGNFPGRFSGRQFSNSRSEMNVSTLELGDSALYLCASSSQVNTEAFFGQGTRLTVV.

The chain carries TRBV19 and TRBJ2-1, with a weak D call TRBD2 (5 bases). The CDR3 runs to 13 residues. The V gene lost 3 bases and the J gene lost 6 bases, with 9 bases spanning the gap. CDR1 and CDR2 from the germline V gene are LNHDA and SQIVND (reference sequence). The CDR3 is CASSITRFNEQFF. The CDR3 DNA reads TGTGCCAGTAGTATCACTAGATTCAATGAGCAGTTCTTC.

This chain uses TRBV13 with TRBJ2-5; maybe TRBD1 (5 bases). The germline CDR1 and CDR2 sequences are PRHDT and FYEKMQ (reference sequence). CDR3 length equals 15 residues. V lost 1 base and J lost 2, with 11 bases in between. CDR3 region: CASSLVPAGQETQYF. CDR3 bases: TGTGCCAGCAGCTTAGTTCCAGCAGGGCAAGAGACCCAGTACTTC.

The chain couples TRBV18 to TRBJ2-1; 13 nucleotides agree with TRBD2. The CDR3 has 14 residues. The V segment lost 0 bases and the J segment 11 bases; nucleotides outside the gene matches: 1. The germline gives CDR1 KGHSH, CDR2 LQKENI. The chain's CDR3 is CASSPPGLAGQQFF. CDR3 sequence (DNA): TGTGCCAGCTCACCACCGGGACTAGCGGGACAGCAGTTCTTC. The full variable domain, in which reference TRBV18 and TRBJ2-1 provide the parts outside the CDR3, is NAGVMQNPRHLVRRRGQEARLRCSPMKGHSHVYWYRQLPEEGLKFMVYLQKENIIDESGMPKERFSAEFPKEGPSILRIQQVVRGDSAAYFCASSPPGLAGQQFFGPGTRLTVL.

This sequence joins TRBV18 and TRBJ2-2; no clear D. This CDR3 has 16 amino acids. Germline values: CDR1 KGHSH, CDR2 LQKENI. The V gene lost 4 bases and the J gene lost 2 bases, with 14 bases spanning the gap. In nucleotides, the CDR3 is TGTGCCAGCTCACTGCAGTCCAATCTCAACACCGGGGAGCTGTTTTTT. Translating gives CASSLQSNLNTGELFF.

This clone has a single count. The rearrangement uses TRBV4-2 and TRBJ2-2; 11 bases are a match to TRBD2. Germline V gene sequence: CDR1 LGHNA, CDR2 YNFKEQ. The V segment lost 4 bases and the J segment 6 bases; nucleotides outside the gene matches: 13. The CDR3 extends over 18 amino acids. CDR3 sequence reads: CASSPRGLAGGVAGELFF. CDR3 in DNA: TGTGCCAGCAGCCCCCGCGGCCTAGCGGGAGGAGTTGCCGGGGAGCTGTTTTTT.

The chain recombines TRBV28 with TRBJ2-7, with 7 bases identical to TRBD2. The CDR3 has 15 amino acids. The V gene's germline CDR1 is MDHEN and CDR2 SYDVKM. Trimming took 6 bases from V and 5 from J; bases not matched to a gene: 13. The CDR3 sequence: CASRGEGLSTHEQYF. CDR3 DNA: TGTGCCAGCAGGGGGGAGGGGCTAAGCACCCACGAGCAGTACTTC.

This rearrangement joins TRBV30 to TRBJ2-7, with 10 positions matching TRBD1. V dropped 3 bases and J dropped 4; count of bases not matched to a gene: 3. The CDR3 spans 13 residues. Germline values: CDR1 GTSNPN, CDR2 SVGIG (reference sequence). This CDR3 reads CAWRDRGKYEQYF. DNA for the CDR3: TGTGCCTGGAGGGACAGGGGGAAGTACGAGCAGTACTTC.

V usage is TRBV2 and J usage is TRBJ2-7; 11 nucleotides agree with TRBD2. Unmatched junction bases numbered 7, after V lost 5 bases and J lost 4 bases. From germline, CDR1 is SNHLY and CDR2 FYNNEI. The CDR3 has 15 residues. CDR3 nucleotide sequence: TGTGCCAGCAGTCCCACTAGCGGGGGCCCTTACGAGCAGTACTTC. Amino acids: CASSPTSGGPYEQYF.

As for this clone: Additional DNA sequences in this sample encode the identical CDR3. This chain joins TRBV7-2 and TRBJ2-7, with 8 nucleotides matching TRBD1. Trimming removed 0 bases from V and 4 bases from J; junction bases left unmatched: 5. CDR1 is SGHTA and CDR2 is FQGNSA in the germline V gene. This CDR3 has 15 amino acids. The chain's CDR3 is CASSLAGTGPYEQYF. CDR3 in DNA: TGTGCCAGCAGCTTAGCCGGGACAGGTCCTTACGAGCAGTACTTC.

The chain combines TRBV14 with TRBJ1-4; D gene unclear. CDR3 length equals 16 residues. Trimming pared 0 bases from V and 4 bases from J, leaving 12 bases between. Germline assignment: CDR1 SGHDN and CDR2 FVKESK. The CDR3 loop is CASSQDRGRYNEKLFF. The CDR3 DNA sequence: TGTGCCAGCAGCCAAGATCGCGGGAGGTATAATGAAAAACTGTTTTTT.

About this clone itself: A much larger clone differs from this one at a single base, so this may be a read error. J is TRBJ1-1 and V is TRBV9; TRBD1 agrees at 7 bases. The CDR3 covers 15 residues. The germline gives CDR1 SGDLS, CDR2 YYNGEE. The CDR3 spells CASSPSGDSYTEASF. The DNA for the CDR3 is TGTGCCAGCAGCCCATCCGGGGACAGCTACACTGAAGCTTCCTTT.

The chain carries TRBV7-3 and TRBJ2-5; D is uncertain. The CDR3 has 13 residues. Germline loops: CDR1 SGHTA, CDR2 FQGTGA. Trimming took off 3 bases at V and 4 bases at J, with 9 bases between the two ends. This CDR3 reads CASSFGVAETQYF. In nucleotides, the CDR3 is TGTGCCAGCAGCTTTGGGGTTGCAGAGACCCAGTACTTC.

This clone was observed a handful of times. The V and J genes are TRBV6-5 and TRBJ1-1; D unresolved. CDR1 and CDR2 from the germline V gene are MNHEY and SVGAGI. V was shortened by 7 bases and J by 2 bases, with 14 bases between the two germline ends. The CDR3 is 14 residues long. CDR3 nucleotides: TGTGCCAGCATCGAAGCGGGCGGAAACACTGAAGCTTTCTTT. Its translation: CASIEAGGNTEAFF.

The chain recombines TRBV5-1 with TRBJ1-2, with D possibly being TRBD1 (5 bases). The length of the CDR3 is 13 residues. The germline gives CDR1 SGHRS, CDR2 YFSETQ. The V and J ends lost 4 bases and 2 bases respectively, with 9 bases between them. CDR3 in DNA: TGCGCCAGCAGCGCCCCAGGGAACTATGGCTACACCTTC. This gives the protein CASSAPGNYGYTF.

This chain joins TRBV15 and TRBJ2-1; 7 bases fit TRBD1. CDR3 length equals 16 residues. From germline, CDR1 is LNHNV and CDR2 YYDKDF (reference sequence). J was trimmed by 4 bases and V by 6 bases; bases with no gene match: 12. The CDR3 loop reads CATRRSQGVGYNEQFF. The CDR3 nucleotides read TGTGCCACCAGACGGTCCCAGGGGGTAGGGTACAATGAGCAGTTCTTC.

The chain couples TRBV28 to TRBJ1-2, with D unclear. Germline V gives CDR1 MDHEN, CDR2 SYDVKM. V lost 2 bases and J 8 bases, leaving 12 bases between the germline ends. This CDR3 is built from 13 residues. CDR3: CASSLRPRRGYTF. In DNA, the CDR3 is TGTGCCAGCAGTTTACGGCCGAGGCGAGGCTACACCTTC.

V is TRBV14 and J is TRBJ1-5; 8 positions match TRBD1. Germline trimming cut 9 bases from V and 0 bases from J; bases unmatched to any gene: 4. This CDR3 region has 14 residues. Germline loops: CDR1 SGHDN, CDR2 FVKESK. The CDR3 DNA sequence: TGTGCCAGTACAGGGGGTTATAGCAATCAGCCCCAGCATTTT. This sequence encodes CASTGGYSNQPQHF.

This clone was detected only a few times. The chain carries TRBV28 and TRBJ1-1; no firm D call. The CDR3 contains 13 residues. Germline V gives CDR1 MDHEN, CDR2 SYDVKM. V lost 2 bases and J 1 base, leaving 5 bases between the germline ends. The CDR3 region has the DNA TGTGCCAGCAGTTTAGTGCGGAACACTGAAGCTTTCTTT. This translates into CASSLVRNTEAFF.

The chain joins TRBV10-3 to TRBJ2-1; D ambiguous. This CDR3 has 15 amino acids. Germline loops: CDR1 ENHRY, CDR2 SYGVKD. Trimming shortened V by 0 bases and J by 7 bases, and 13 bases separated the two germline ends. CDR3 loop: CAISESTRRSNEQFF. In DNA, the CDR3 is TGTGCCATCAGTGAGTCGACTCGGCGAAGTAATGAGCAGTTCTTC.

This chain uses TRBV7-9 with TRBJ2-2, with D hard to call. The CDR3 sequence is 16 residues long. Trimming took 5 bases from V and 4 from J, leaving 17 bases between them. Per the germline V gene, CDR1 is SEHNR and CDR2 is FQNEAQ (reference sequence). The CDR3 coding sequence is TGTGCCAGCAGCCAAGGTGTAGGAGTAGGCACCGGGGAGCTGTTTTTT. Protein sequence: CASSQGVGVGTGELFF.

This clone was seen more than once but under ten times. The chain joins TRBV5-1 to TRBJ2-7; 10 bases align to TRBD2. Germline values: CDR1 SGHRS, CDR2 YFSETQ. The CDR3 covers 15 residues. V lost 1 base, J lost 5 bases, and 6 bases stayed unmatched. CDR3 sequence: CASSLSAGGPHEQYF. The CDR3 DNA follows: TGCGCCAGCAGCTTGTCAGCGGGAGGGCCCCACGAGCAGTACTTC.

The genes are TRBV19 and TRBJ1-2; 7 nucleotides line up with TRBD1. Trimming cost V 6 bases and J 5 bases; bases outside gene matches: 6. CDR3 size: 13 residues. Germline CDR1 LNHDA, CDR2 SQIVND (reference sequence). CDR3 region: CASRLDRKYGYTF. The CDR3 region has the DNA TGTGCCAGTAGATTGGACAGGAAGTATGGCTACACCTTC.

This CDR3 is CASSLYRGGRGYTF. CDR3 DNA: TGTGCCAGCAGCTTATACAGGGGGGGGAGAGGCTACACCTTC. V and J are TRBV11-2 and TRBJ1-2, with 8 bases lining up with TRBD1. V was clipped by 2 bases and J by 8 bases; unmatched bases: 7. CDR1 is SGHAT, CDR2 FQNNGV, per germline. The CDR3 totals 14 residues.

The V call is TRBV30, the J call TRBJ2-7, with D unresolved. The V gene lost 3 bases and the J gene lost 7 bases, with 13 bases spanning the gap. Germline V lookup: CDR1 GTSNPN, CDR2 SVGIG (reference sequence). The CDR3 has 12 amino acids. The CDR3 bases are TGTGCCTGGAGCCGGACGCCCAGGGAGCAGTACTTC. Its translation is CAWSRTPREQYF.

Only a few counts were recorded for this clone. The rearrangement joins TRBV5-1 to TRBJ2-2; maybe TRBD2 (6 bases). The V end was cut by 0 bases, the J end by 6 bases, with 12 bases between. The germline V gene encodes CDR1 SGHRS and CDR2 YFSETQ. CDR3 size: 15 residues. CDR3 coding DNA: TGCGCCAGCAGCTTGGATCCGGGAGTCGCCGGGGAGCTGTTTTTT. It yields the protein CASSLDPGVAGELFF.

This clone has only one observation. This chain joins TRBV5-6 and TRBJ2-3; TRBD1 matches 7 bases. The V gene's germline CDR1 is SGHDT and CDR2 YYEEEE. The CDR3 has 16 amino acids. The junction had 10 bases not matched to a gene; V was cut back by 4 bases and J by 2 bases. Here the CDR3 DNA reads TGTGCCAGCAGCCCCATCCCGGGACAGTCCACAGATACGCAGTATTTT. This encodes CASSPIPGQSTDTQYF.

This clone was observed a few times. This rearrangement joins TRBV5-4 to TRBJ2-3; the match to TRBD1 covers 9 bases. The germline CDR1 and CDR2 sequences are SGHNT and YYREEE (reference sequence). V lost 0 bases to trimming and J lost 6 bases; unmatched junction nucleotides: 5. The CDR3 loop spans 15 amino acids. DNA of the CDR3: TGTGCCAGCAGCTTGGTTGGAACAGGGGGCGATACGCAGTATTTT. It specifies CASSLVGTGGDTQYF.

This chain links TRBV6-5 with TRBJ1-1; D unclear. Between the trimmed V and J ends, which lost 2 bases and 6 bases, there was a span of 13 bases. CDR3 length equals 14 residues. Germline CDR1 and CDR2: MNHEY and SVGAGI. CDR3 sequence reads: CASSYVFSTPEAFF. The CDR3 DNA follows: TGTGCCAGCAGTTACGTGTTTTCGACTCCTGAAGCTTTCTTT.

The chain joins TRBV29-1 to TRBJ2-1; TRBD1 agrees at 9 bases. This CDR3 contains 14 residues. Germline CDR1 reads SQVTM; CDR2 reads ANQGSEA. V gave up 7 bases and J gave up 6 bases; unmatched junction bases: 10. The CDR3 protein is CSGLTQGAGNEQFF. The CDR3 DNA is TGCAGCGGGCTAACACAGGGGGCAGGCAATGAGCAGTTCTTC.